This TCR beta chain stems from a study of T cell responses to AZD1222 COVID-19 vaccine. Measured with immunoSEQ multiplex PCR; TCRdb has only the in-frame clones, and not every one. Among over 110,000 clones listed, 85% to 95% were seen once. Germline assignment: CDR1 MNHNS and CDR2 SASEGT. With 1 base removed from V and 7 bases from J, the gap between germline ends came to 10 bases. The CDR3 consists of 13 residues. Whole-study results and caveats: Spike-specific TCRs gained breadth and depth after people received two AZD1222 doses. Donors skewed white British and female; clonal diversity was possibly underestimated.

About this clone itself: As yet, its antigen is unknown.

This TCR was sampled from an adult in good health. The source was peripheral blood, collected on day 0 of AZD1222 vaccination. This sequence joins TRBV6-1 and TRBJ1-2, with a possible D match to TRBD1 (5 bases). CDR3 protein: CASSEGGRGGYTF. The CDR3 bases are TGTGCCAGCAGTGAAGGGGGCCGGGGTGGCTACACCTTC.